The clone carrying this T cell receptor (beta chain) was observed at least ten times. What it recognizes is unknown. This sample is drawn from a study of breast tumors, draining lymph nodes, adjacent tissues. General study findings and limits: Data fit most tumor T cells coming from lymph node, expanding in tumor. Luminal-like breast cancer showed significantly greater tumor-nontumor repertoire similarity than basal-like breast cancer did. Tumors had less TCR diversity than lymph nodes, more than nontumor tissue. That most tumor T cells come from lymph nodes remained unproven.

The length of the CDR3 is 16 residues. CDR1 is SGDLS, CDR2 YYNGEE, per germline. Germline trimming cut 0 bases from V and 5 bases from J; bases unmatched to any gene: 10. The lymph nodes were axillary draining lymph nodes from breast cancer patients. One entry per CDR3 protein results from TCRdb running MiXCR on the multiplex PCR reads. The sample holds around 290,000 distinct CDR3 sequences, under 35% seen once. The receptor comes from a female donor with breast cancer. Some clones in this sample may be carry-over from other donors' samples. Material for sequencing was axillary lymph node tissue. The chain recombines TRBV9 with TRBJ2-5, with TRBD2 identical over 7 bases. The CDR3 nucleotides read TGTGCCAGCAGCGTAGGAAGTAGCGGGCCTAGGGAGACCCAGTACTTC. It yields the protein CASSVGSSGPRETQYF. The whole variable domain, filled in from reference TRBV9 and TRBJ2-5, reads DSGVTQTPKHLITATGQRVTLRCSPRSGDLSVYWYQQSLDQGLQFLIQYYNGEERAKGNILERFSAQQFPDLHSELNLSSLELGDSALYFCASSVGSSGPRETQYFGPGTRLLVL.